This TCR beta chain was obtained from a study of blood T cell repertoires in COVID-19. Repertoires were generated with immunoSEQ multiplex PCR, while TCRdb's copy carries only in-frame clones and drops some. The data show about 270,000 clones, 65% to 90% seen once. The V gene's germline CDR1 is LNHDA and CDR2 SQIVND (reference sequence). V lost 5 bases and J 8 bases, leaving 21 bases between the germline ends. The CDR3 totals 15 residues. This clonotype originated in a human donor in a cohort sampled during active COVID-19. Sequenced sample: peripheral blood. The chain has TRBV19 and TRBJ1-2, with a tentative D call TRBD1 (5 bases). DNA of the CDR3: TGTGCCAGTAGTCCTCAAGCGGGGGTGGGTAGCGGCTACACCTTC. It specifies CASSPQAGVGSGYTF.